Listed below are T cell receptor beta chains from one sample, sequenced in a study of shared clonotypes between healthy human individuals. Generated by immunoSEQ multiplex PCR, the TCRdb table keeps only in-frame clones and is missing some. The sample has a few million clones; roughly 92% are singletons. Sequencing was performed on naive CD4+ T cells sorted from blood. The receptors stem from a man in his late teens or twenties in good health. The CDR3 runs from the conserved cysteine through the conserved F or W. D genes are given only for firm matches. The size entry is marked missing in some rows and otherwise reads once, few, many or a size class.

J gene	D gene	clone size	V gene	CDR3 DNA	CDR3 protein
TRBJ2-7	TRBD1	NA	TRBV19	TGTGCCAGTAGTATCCAGGGGGCTATTTCCTACGAGCAGTACTTC	CASSIQGAISYEQYF
TRBJ1-5	NA	NA	TRBV5-1	TGCGCCAGCAGCTCAGGAGGTGGCAATCAGCCCCAGCATTTT	CASSSGGGNQPQHF
TRBJ1-1	NA	once	TRBV7-9	TGTGCCAGCAGCCTGGGGGCGAACACTGAAGCTTTCTTT	CASSLGANTEAFF
TRBJ2-2	NA	NA	TRBV7-9	TGTGCCAGCAGTAAACAAACAGGGCACACCGGGGAGCTGTTTTTT	CASSKQTGHTGELFF
TRBJ1-5	TRBD1	NA	TRBV18	TGTGCCAGCTCCCTGGGACAGGCGGACAGCAATCAGCCCCAGCATTTT	CASSLGQADSNQPQHF
TRBJ2-1	NA	NA	TRBV6-5	TGTGCCAGCAGAATGGCGGTAGACAATGAGCAGTTCTTC	CASRMAVDNEQFF
TRBJ2-3	NA	NA	TRBV5-4	TGTGCCAGCAGCTTGGAAGACACAGATACGCAGTATTTT	CASSLEDTDTQYF
TRBJ2-3	NA	NA	TRBV6-1	TGTGCCAGCAGTGAAGCGGGAGACAGGGCGGGAACTGGCACAGATACGCAGTATTTT	CASSEAGDRAGTGTDTQYF
TRBJ2-5	TRBD2	NA	TRBV11-2	TGTGCCAGCAGCTTAGCTGGGACTACGAGGGCCCAGTACTTC	CASSLAGTTRAQYF
TRBJ2-2	TRBD1	NA	TRBV6-5	TGTGCCAGCAGACCTCCACGGACAGGGACCGGGGAGCTGTTTTTT	CASRPPRTGTGELFF
TRBJ1-5	NA	NA	TRBV6-5	TGTGCCAGCAGGAGGGGGGTAGTCGATCAGCCCCAGCATTTT	CASRRGVVDQPQHF
TRBJ2-3	TRBD2	NA	TRBV5-1	TGCGCCAGCAGCTTACTAGCGGGGGGCACAGATACGCAGTATTTT	CASSLLAGGTDTQYF
TRBJ2-5	NA	NA	TRBV7-2	TGTGCCAGCAGCTTACCTCCCCCCCCGACCCAGTACTTC	CASSLPPPPTQYF
TRBJ1-2	TRBD1	NA	TRBV9	TGTGCCAGCAGCGGAACCGGGACAGGGATGTATGGCTACACCTTC	CASSGTGTGMYGYTF
TRBJ1-1	NA	NA	TRBV5-1	TGCGCCAGCAGCTTGGGGAATTTACAGGGATTAAACACTGAAGCTTTCTTT	CASSLGNLQGLNTEAFF
TRBJ1-3	NA	NA	TRBV7-2	TGTGCCAGCAGCCCCCTACATGGGAGTACGGGAAACACCATATATTTT	CASSPLHGSTGNTIYF
TRBJ2-3	TRBD1	NA	TRBV6-6	TGTGCCAGCAGTTCCCGACAGGGAAGAGATACGCAGTATTTT	CASSSRQGRDTQYF
TRBJ1-1	NA	few	TRBV28	TGTGCCAGCAGGCCAACGAACACTGAAGCTTTCTTT	CASRPTNTEAFF
TRBJ2-7	TRBD2	NA	TRBV7-2	TGTGCCAGCAGCCCCCGGACTAGCGGGAGGGCCTACGAGCAGTACTTC	CASSPRTSGRAYEQYF
TRBJ1-5	TRBD1	NA	TRBV19	TGTGCCAGTAGTATAGGGGGGACAGGGCGTCAGCCCCAGCATTTT	CASSIGGTGRQPQHF
TRBJ1-1	TRBD1	NA	TRBV19	TGTGCCAGTAGTAAAAGAGACCGGGACAGGGGTAAAATGAACACTGAAGCTTTCTTT	CASSKRDRDRGKMNTEAFF
TRBJ2-1	TRBD1	NA	TRBV5-1	TGCGCCAGCTCGGACAGGACGGCCAATGAGCAGTTCTTC	CASSDRTANEQFF
TRBJ2-2	NA	NA	TRBV6-5	TGTGCCAGCAAGTTACTGGGGAATTCCGGGGAGCTGTTTTTT	CASKLLGNSGELFF
TRBJ1-2	NA	NA	TRBV15	TGTGCCACCAGCAATCTAGGGGGGATTGGAGGCTACACCTTC	CATSNLGGIGGYTF
TRBJ1-2	NA	NA	TRBV11-2	TGTGCCAGCAGCCCACGGGCGGGAGCCTGGTATGGCTACACCTTC	CASSPRAGAWYGYTF
TRBJ2-7	NA	once	TRBV5-5	TGTGCCAGCAGCTTGGCCCCAGGGCCCTACGAGCAGTACTTC	CASSLAPGPYEQYF
TRBJ1-4	NA	NA	TRBV7-3	TGTGCCAGCAGCCTACCGGGCCCAGAGACTTTTAATGAAAAACTGTTTTTT	CASSLPGPETFNEKLFF
TRBJ2-3	TRBD2	NA	TRBV4-1	TGCGCCAGCAGCCAAGAGGGTAGCGGGAGGCCCACAGATACGCAGTATTTT	CASSQEGSGRPTDTQYF
TRBJ1-4	TRBD1	NA	TRBV5-1	TGCGCCAGCAGCCCCCAGGGGGCAACTAATGAAAAACTGTTTTTT	CASSPQGATNEKLFF
TRBJ2-2	NA	NA	TRBV30	TGTGCCTGGAGTGTAGGTGGGGCGCTTACCGGGGAGCTGTTTTTT	CAWSVGGALTGELFF
TRBJ2-5	NA	NA	TRBV10-3	TGTGCCATCAGTGCCGACGGGTTTGAGACCCAGTACTTC	CAISADGFETQYF
TRBJ2-3	NA	NA	TRBV5-1	TGCGCCAGCAGCTTGGCGGGGGCCCCCACAGATACGCAGTATTTT	CASSLAGAPTDTQYF
TRBJ1-1	NA	once	TRBV9	TGTGCCAGCAGCGTAGGCGGCAGGGCGTTCGATACTGAAGCTTTCTTT	CASSVGGRAFDTEAFF
TRBJ1-1	NA	once	TRBV5-1	TGCGCCAGCACCCCTGGGGGGCCGAACACTGAAGCTTTCTTT	CASTPGGPNTEAFF
TRBJ1-1	TRBD1	NA	TRBV19	TGTGCCAGTAGTCCCTGGGACAGGACAAACACTGAAGCTTTCTTT	CASSPWDRTNTEAFF
TRBJ1-6	NA	NA	TRBV6-5	TGTGCCAGCACGAGGGGCAGGGGTAATTCACCCCTCCACTTT	CASTRGRGNSPLHF
TRBJ2-1	TRBD2	few	TRBV7-3	TGTGCCAGCAGCTTAGTCGCTAGCGGGGGAGTGTACAATGAGCAGTTCTTC	CASSLVASGGVYNEQFF
TRBJ1-1	NA	few	TRBV5-1	TGCGCCAGCAGCTTGGGGGGAGAGAACACTGAAGCTTTCTTT	CASSLGGENTEAFF
TRBJ2-3	NA	NA	TRBV30	TGTGCCTGGAGTCATACAGGGAGCCCTAAGGCAGATACGCAGTATTTT	CAWSHTGSPKADTQYF
TRBJ2-1	NA	NA	TRBV19	TGTGCCAGTAGTATACCTAGCTCCTACAATGAGCAGTTCTTC	CASSIPSSYNEQFF
TRBJ1-2	NA	NA	TRBV6-1	TGTGCCAGCAGCCTGACCCCTCTGGACTATGGCTACACCTTC	CASSLTPLDYGYTF
TRBJ1-1	NA	NA	TRBV6-1	TGTGCCAGCAGTACCATAGCAGGGTTTACTGAAGCTTTCTTT	CASSTIAGFTEAFF
TRBJ2-3	TRBD2	once	TRBV19	TGTGCCAGTAGTATCATCCAGCGGGGGGAGGATACGCAGTATTTT	CASSIIQRGEDTQYF
TRBJ1-6	NA	NA	TRBV9	TGTGCCAGCAGCGTAGATGGGGCAGGCTCACCCCTCCACTTT	CASSVDGAGSPLHF
TRBJ2-7	TRBD1	NA	TRBV2	TGTGCCACTCCCGGGACAGCGTCCTACGAGCAGTACTTC	CATPGTASYEQYF
TRBJ1-5	NA	NA	TRBV21-1	TGTGCCAGCACCCCCCCCGGGGGGCTCAATCAGCCCCAGCATTTT	CASTPPGGLNQPQHF
TRBJ1-2	TRBD1	NA	TRBV5-4	TGTGCCAGCGGACTCAAACAGGGGGCTGGCTATGGCTACACCTTC	CASGLKQGAGYGYTF
TRBJ1-2	NA	NA	TRBV30	TGTGCCTGGACCGAGGGGGGGCGCGGATATGGCTACACCTTC	CAWTEGGRGYGYTF
TRBJ2-1	NA	NA	TRBV10-3	TGTGCCATCAGCCTTCCCAGCTTGGACGAGCAGTTCTTC	CAISLPSLDEQFF
TRBJ1-2	NA	NA	TRBV10-3	TGTGCCATCAGAGCAGGGGTGGTTGGGCTATATGGCTACACCTTC	CAIRAGVVGLYGYTF
TRBJ2-1	NA	NA	TRBV7-3	TGTGCCAGCAGCTTAACGAGGGGTGAGCAGTTCTTC	CASSLTRGEQFF
TRBJ2-1	NA	NA	TRBV5-6	TGTGCCAGCAGCTCGAGGAGGGTGTCCTACAATGAGCAGTTCTTC	CASSSRRVSYNEQFF
TRBJ1-6	TRBD1	NA	TRBV19	TGTGCCAGTAGTATTATTCCAGGGGGAGATTCACCCCTCCACTTT	CASSIIPGGDSPLHF
TRBJ1-5	NA	NA	TRBV9	TGTGCCAGCAGCGTAAGCGGGGGGCGGAGAAGTAGGCCCCAGCATTTT	CASSVSGGRRSRPQHF
TRBJ2-3	NA	once	TRBV5-4	TGTGCCAGCAGCTTGGTTGTGGGCGTTACAGGGGATACGCAGTATTTT	CASSLVVGVTGDTQYF
TRBJ1-4	NA	NA	TRBV18	TGTGCCAGCTCACCAGACGGGGCTACTAATGAAAAACTGTTTTTT	CASSPDGATNEKLFF
TRBJ2-3	NA	NA	TRBV10-1	TGCGCCAGCAGTGACGGCAGCACAGATACGCAGTATTTT	CASSDGSTDTQYF
TRBJ1-2	TRBD1	once	TRBV2	TGTGCCAGCAGACCCGGACAGGGGGCGGGCTATGGCTACACCTTC	CASRPGQGAGYGYTF
TRBJ2-1	NA	NA	TRBV7-6	TGTGCCAGCAGCTCGTCAGGGTCGAGCTCCTACAATGAGCAGTTCTTC	CASSSSGSSSYNEQFF
TRBJ1-6	NA	NA	TRBV2	TGTGCCAGCAATACAGGGTTTTCACCCCTCCACTTT	CASNTGFSPLHF